Shown below are 26 T cell receptor beta chains from a single sample sequenced in a study of blood T cell repertoires in COVID-19. Using immunoSEQ multiplex PCR, the repertoire was profiled, and TCRdb retains in-frame clones only, with some absent. The table records about 130,000 clones, about 86% of them present only once. Sequenced material: peripheral blood. These receptors originate from a woman older than 75 with acute or convalescent COVID-19.

The chain has TRBV7-2 and TRBJ2-7; 9 bases fit TRBD2. Germline V gene sequence: CDR1 SGHTA, CDR2 FQGNSA. V trimming: 0 bases; J trimming: 2 bases; junction bases outside the gene matches: 2. There are 15 residues in the CDR3. CDR3 DNA sequence: TGTGCCAGCAGCTTAGCCCGCGGGGGGGCCTACGAGCAGTACTTC. It encodes CASSLARGGAYEQYF.

The V gene is TRBV19, the J gene TRBJ1-5, with D unresolved. Germline CDR1 LNHDA, CDR2 SQIVND (reference sequence). The CDR3 is 14 amino acids. Trimming shortened V by 7 bases and J by 9 bases, and 19 bases separated the two germline ends. The CDR3 DNA follows: TGTGCCAGTACCGCAGCGGCACAAATCACGCCCCAGCATTTT. Its translation is CASTAAAQITPQHF.

This clone was observed at least ten times. The V call is TRBV2, the J call TRBJ1-6; the D is unclear. V lost 8 bases, J lost 7 bases, and 24 bases lay in between. CDR1 is SNHLY and CDR2 is FYNNEI in the germline V gene. The CDR3 has 17 amino acids. This chain's CDR3 is CASLRTVLFEENSPLHF. The CDR3 DNA follows: TGTGCCAGCTTACGAACGGTGTTATTCGAAGAGAATTCACCCCTCCACTTT.

The chain employs TRBV15 and TRBJ1-6; 7 nucleotides match TRBD1. CDR3 length equals 15 residues. Trimming took 1 base from V and 7 from J; bases not matched to a gene: 4. The germline CDR1 and CDR2 sequences are LNHNV and YYDKDF (reference sequence). CDR3 protein: CATSRGTGANSPLHF. The CDR3 coding sequence is TGTGCCACCAGCAGAGGTACAGGGGCCAATTCACCCCTCCACTTT.

The rearrangement links TRBV6-6 to TRBJ2-7, with 9 bases lining up with TRBD1. The CDR3 extends over 13 amino acids. From germline, CDR1 is MNHNY and CDR2 SVGAGI (reference sequence). Trimming took 9 bases from V and 6 from J; bases not matched to a gene: 9. CDR3 bases: TGTGCCAGTGATACAGGGGGCCCAGGCGAGCAGTACTTC. Its protein product is CASDTGGPGEQYF.

The chain uses TRBV5-6 and TRBJ1-2; 7 bases match TRBD1. V gave up 4 bases and J gave up 0 bases; unmatched junction bases: 9. The CDR3 is 16 residues long. Germline V CDR1 and CDR2: SGHDT, YYEEEE. The CDR3 region is CASSESGTASNYGYTF. The CDR3 DNA sequence: TGTGCCAGCAGCGAATCCGGGACAGCCTCTAACTATGGCTACACCTTC.

The J gene is TRBJ1-1, the V gene TRBV6-5, with D perhaps TRBD1 (5 bases). Trimming removed 6 bases at V and 9 bases at J, with 20 bases between. The germline V gene has CDR1 MNHEY and CDR2 SVGAGI. This CDR3 is built from 14 residues. Here the CDR3 DNA reads TGTGCCAGCAGCCCGCAGGGACTTACCGTCCAAGCTTTCTTT. As protein: CASSPQGLTVQAFF.

V gene TRBV7-2 combines with J gene TRBJ2-3; D is perhaps TRBD2 (5 bases). The CDR3 is 14 amino acids. CDR1 SGHTA and CDR2 FQGNSA come from the germline V gene. With 5 bases removed from V and 2 bases from J, the gap between germline ends came to 11 bases. The CDR3 sequence is CASSPGIHTDTQYF. CDR3 nucleotides: TGTGCCAGCAGCCCCGGGATTCACACAGATACGCAGTATTTT.

The chain employs TRBV7-2 and TRBJ1-6; possible D gene TRBD1, 5 bases. CDR3 size: 15 residues. Germline CDR1 reads SGHTA; CDR2 reads FQGNSA. Trimming shortened V by 7 bases and J by 8 bases, and 18 bases separated the two germline ends. The CDR3 bases are TGTGCCAGCATCCAGGGCCAATGGAACCATTCACCCCTCCACTTT. Protein: CASIQGQWNHSPLHF.

This clone was seen a single time. The chain uses TRBV6-5 and TRBJ2-3, with D possibly being TRBD2 (5 bases). V lost 7 bases and J 8 bases, leaving 16 bases between the germline ends. CDR3 size: 13 residues. The V gene's germline CDR1 is MNHEY and CDR2 SVGAGI. This CDR3 reads CASTGGRFGTQYF. The DNA for the CDR3 is TGTGCCAGCACTGGAGGACGGTTCGGTACGCAGTATTTT.

J is TRBJ1-6 and V is TRBV19; the match to TRBD1 covers 9 bases. CDR1 is LNHDA and CDR2 is SQIVND in the germline V gene (reference sequence). The CDR3 consists of 13 residues. The ends lost 7 bases at V and 6 bases at J; junction bases unmatched: 1. The CDR3 is CASTTGGNSPLHF. In nucleotides, the CDR3 is TGTGCCAGTACGACAGGGGGTAATTCACCCCTCCACTTT.

This clone was counted a single time. The gene calls are TRBV10-3 and TRBJ2-7; 14 bases line up with TRBD2. From germline, CDR1 is ENHRY and CDR2 SYGVKD. There are 16 residues in the CDR3. Germline trimming cut 2 bases from V and 4 bases from J; bases unmatched to any gene: 4. CDR3 DNA sequence: TGTGCCATCAGTGAGGGACTAGCGGGGGGTGGATACGAGCAGTACTTC. This translates into CAISEGLAGGGYEQYF.

This rearrangement joins TRBV5-1 to TRBJ1-2; tentatively, D is TRBD1 (6 bases). Trimming took 0 bases from V and 7 from J, leaving 10 bases between them. The length of the CDR3 is 13 residues. CDR1 SGHRS and CDR2 YFSETQ come from the germline V gene. This CDR3 reads CASSLDTQGGYTF. DNA of the CDR3: TGCGCCAGCAGCTTGGACACACAGGGTGGCTACACCTTC.

The chain couples TRBV5-6 to TRBJ2-6, with 7 bases that match TRBD1. The CDR3 is 17 amino acids. Germline V lookup: CDR1 SGHDT, CDR2 YYEEEE. Trimming took 3 bases from V and 2 from J; bases not matched to a gene: 8. For the CDR3, the DNA is TGTGCCAGCAGCTCCATATTTACAGGGGCTGGGGCCAACGTCCTGACTTTC. Residues: CASSSIFTGAGANVLTF.

The chain has TRBV19 and TRBJ1-1; no reliable D call. Trimming removed 3 bases from V and 1 base from J, with 12 bases in between. The CDR3 has 15 residues. In germline, CDR1 is LNHDA, CDR2 SQIVND (reference sequence). This chain's CDR3 is CASSIWVRGNTEAFF. The CDR3 DNA is TGTGCCAGTAGTATCTGGGTCCGGGGGAACACTGAAGCTTTCTTT.

The V gene is TRBV5-4, the J gene TRBJ2-1; 15 positions agree with TRBD2. Germline V CDR1 and CDR2: SGHNT, YYREEE (reference sequence). The V and J ends lost 4 bases and 4 bases, in that order; junction bases with no gene match: 6. The CDR3 is made up of 17 amino acids. CDR3 loop: CASSLGTSGGPYNEQFF. CDR3 in DNA: TGTGCCAGCAGCCTAGGGACTAGCGGGGGGCCTTACAATGAGCAGTTCTTC.

This clone has only a few counts. This rearrangement joins TRBV4-3 to TRBJ1-3; unclear D gene. The V gene's germline CDR1 is LGHNA and CDR2 YSLEER. Between the trimmed V and J ends, which lost 4 bases and 2 bases, there was a span of 21 bases. CDR3 length equals 18 residues. CDR3 nucleotide sequence: TGCGCCAGCAGCCCCTCGGGTGGCCCCGGCCAACCTGGAAACACCATATATTTT. Its protein is CASSPSGGPGQPGNTIYF.

The chain uses TRBV7-9 and TRBJ1-1, with 8 bases aligning to TRBD1. The V segment lost 3 bases and the J segment 0 bases; nucleotides outside the gene matches: 0. The CDR3 extends over 14 amino acids. CDR1 is SEHNR and CDR2 is FQNEAQ in the germline V gene (reference sequence). The CDR3 DNA reads TGTGCCAGCAGCTTGGGACAGGTGAACACTGAAGCTTTCTTT. This translates into CASSLGQVNTEAFF.

This chain joins TRBV30 and TRBJ2-5, with D unclear. This CDR3 is built from 11 residues. Germline-derived CDR1 and CDR2 are GTSNPN and SVGIG (reference sequence). V was trimmed by 0 bases and J by 5 bases, leaving 4 bases between them. The CDR3 region is CAWSVRETQYF. CDR3 in DNA: TGTGCCTGGAGTGTGCGGGAGACCCAGTACTTC.

This sequence joins TRBV19 and TRBJ1-5, with TRBD1 matching 7 bases. Germline CDR1 is LNHDA and CDR2 is SQIVND (reference sequence). The trim removed 6 bases at V and 7 bases at J, leaving 9 bases unmatched. CDR3 size: 14 residues. The DNA for the CDR3 is TGTGCCAGTAGCATACAGGGGCTAGGACAGCCCCAGCATTTT. It encodes CASSIQGLGQPQHF.

The chain links TRBV2 to TRBJ1-4; possible D gene TRBD1, 5 bases. From germline, CDR1 is SNHLY and CDR2 FYNNEI. There are 15 residues in the CDR3. Between the trimmed V and J ends, which lost 4 bases and 6 bases, there was a span of 15 bases. The CDR3 coding sequence is TGTGCCAGCAGTGTTACAACCCCCAGGGATGAAAAACTGTTTTTT. Translation gives CASSVTTPRDEKLFF.

The chain combines TRBV3-1 (or the pseudogene TRBV3-2) with TRBJ2-1; 9 positions match TRBD2. Germline CDR1 and CDR2: LGHDT and YNNKEL (reference sequence). The trim removed 1 base at V and 4 bases at J, leaving 5 bases unmatched. The CDR3 totals 16 residues. In nucleotides, the CDR3 is TGTGCCAGCAGCCAAGTCTCTAGCGGGGTTTACAATGAGCAGTTCTTC. This sequence encodes CASSQVSSGVYNEQFF.

This clone was found a few times. The rearrangement uses TRBV2 and TRBJ2-1, with 9 bases fitting TRBD1. Trimming took 5 bases from V and 7 from J; bases not matched to a gene: 9. CDR3 length: 15 amino acids. In germline, CDR1 is SNHLY, CDR2 FYNNEI. The CDR3 DNA reads as TGTGCCAGCAGTCAGACCGGGACAGGGTCTAATGAGCAGTTCTTC. This encodes CASSQTGTGSNEQFF. The variable domain in full, completed from reference TRBV2 and TRBJ2-1, reads EPEVTQTPSHQVTQMGQEVILRCVPISNHLYFYWYRQILGQKVEFLVSFYNNEISEKSEIFDDQFSVERPDGSNFTLKIRSTKLEDSAMYFCASSQTGTGSNEQFFGPGTRLTVL.

The sample holds a few counts of this clone. The chain combines TRBV2 with TRBJ2-5; TRBD1 might be the D (6 bases). Germline-derived CDR1 and CDR2 are SNHLY and FYNNEI. This CDR3 contains 15 residues. Trimming took off 6 bases at V and 0 bases at J, with 14 bases between the two ends. Here the CDR3 reads CASRDLTGYQETQYF. In nucleotides, the CDR3 is TGTGCCAGCAGGGATCTGACAGGCTACCAAGAGACCCAGTACTTC. Full variable domain (outside the CDR3, taken from reference TRBV2 and TRBJ2-5): EPEVTQTPSHQVTQMGQEVILRCVPISNHLYFYWYRQILGQKVEFLVSFYNNEISEKSEIFDDQFSVERPDGSNFTLKIRSTKLEDSAMYFCASRDLTGYQETQYFGPGTRLLVL.

The rearrangement links TRBV29-1 to TRBJ1-2, with 8 nucleotides matching TRBD1. Per the germline V gene, CDR1 is SQVTM and CDR2 is ANQGSEA. CDR3 length: 15 amino acids. Trimming at V came to 5 bases and at J to 4 bases, leaving 12 bases not matched to a gene. CDR3: CSVLPSGGAGYGYTF. The CDR3 region has the DNA TGCAGCGTTTTACCCTCAGGGGGCGCTGGCTATGGCTACACCTTC.

CDR3 protein: CASSGYGQTNYGYTF. DNA of the CDR3: TGTGCCAGCAGCGGATATGGACAGACCAACTATGGCTACACCTTC. The rearrangement uses TRBV7-9 and TRBJ1-2; D possibly corresponds to TRBD1 (6 bases). The CDR3 spans 15 residues. CDR1 is SEHNR and CDR2 is FQNEAQ in the germline V gene (reference sequence). V lost 5 bases to trimming and J lost 2 bases, with 15 bases between them. Based on the CDR3 plus reference TRBV7-9 and TRBJ1-2, the full variable domain is DTGVSQNPRHKITKRGQNVTFRCDPISEHNRLYWYRQTLGQGPEFLTYFQNEAQLEKSRLLSDRFSAERPKGSFSTLEIQRTEQGDSAMYLCASSGYGQTNYGYTFGSGTRLTVV.